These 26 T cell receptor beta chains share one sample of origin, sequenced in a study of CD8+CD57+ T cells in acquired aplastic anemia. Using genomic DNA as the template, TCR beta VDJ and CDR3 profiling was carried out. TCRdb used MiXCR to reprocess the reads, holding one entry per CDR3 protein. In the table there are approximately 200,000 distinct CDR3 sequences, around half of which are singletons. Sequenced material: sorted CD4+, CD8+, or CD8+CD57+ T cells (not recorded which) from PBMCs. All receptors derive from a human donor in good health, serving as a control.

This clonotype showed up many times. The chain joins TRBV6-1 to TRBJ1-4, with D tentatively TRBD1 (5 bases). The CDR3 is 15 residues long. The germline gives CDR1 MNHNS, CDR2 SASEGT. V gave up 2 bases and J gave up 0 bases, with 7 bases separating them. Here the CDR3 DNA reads TGTGCCAGCAGTGAAATGGGGGCAACTAATGAAAAACTGTTTTTT. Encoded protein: CASSEMGATNEKLFF.

CDR3 sequence (DNA): TGTGCCAGCAGCGTAGCTAAGAGGAAGGGGGTTTCCTACAATGAGCAGTTCTTC. This translates into CASSVAKRKGVSYNEQFF. The gene calls are TRBV9 and TRBJ2-1; D perhaps matches TRBD1 (6 bases). Germline V gene lookup returns CDR1 SGDLS and CDR2 YYNGEE. With 0 bases removed from V and 1 base from J, the gap between germline ends came to 17 bases. The CDR3 totals 18 residues.

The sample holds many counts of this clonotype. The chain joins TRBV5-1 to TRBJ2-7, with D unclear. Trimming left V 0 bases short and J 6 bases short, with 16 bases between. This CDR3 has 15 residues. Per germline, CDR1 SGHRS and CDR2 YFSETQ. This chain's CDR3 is CASSLAGSLLSEQYF. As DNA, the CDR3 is TGCGCCAGCAGCTTGGCCGGTAGTTTACTTTCCGAGCAGTACTTC.

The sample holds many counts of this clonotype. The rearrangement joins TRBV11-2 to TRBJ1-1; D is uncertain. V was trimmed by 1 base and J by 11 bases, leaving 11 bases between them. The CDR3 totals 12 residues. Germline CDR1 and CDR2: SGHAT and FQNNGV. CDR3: CASSLGGVLAFF. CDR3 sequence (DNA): TGTGCCAGCAGCTTAGGAGGCGTTCTCGCTTTCTTT.

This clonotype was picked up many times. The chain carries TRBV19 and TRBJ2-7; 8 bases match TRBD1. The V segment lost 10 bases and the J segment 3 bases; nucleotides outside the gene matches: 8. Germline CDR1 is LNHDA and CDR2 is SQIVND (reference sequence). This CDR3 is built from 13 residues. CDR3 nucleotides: TGTGCCAATCACGACAGGGGTGGCTACGAGCAGTACTTC. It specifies CANHDRGGYEQYF. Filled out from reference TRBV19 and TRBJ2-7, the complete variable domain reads DGGITQSPKYLFRKEGQNVTLSCEQNLNHDAMYWYRQDPGQGLRLIYYSQIVNDFQKGDIAEGYSVSREKKESFPLTVTSAQKNPTAFYLCANHDRGGYEQYFGPGTRLTVT.

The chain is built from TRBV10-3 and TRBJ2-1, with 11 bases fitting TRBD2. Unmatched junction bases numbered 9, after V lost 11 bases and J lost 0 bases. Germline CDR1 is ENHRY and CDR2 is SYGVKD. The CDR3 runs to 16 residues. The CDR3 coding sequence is TGTGCCCTTTCGACTAGCGGGACTAGCTCCTACAATGAGCAGTTCTTC. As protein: CALSTSGTSSYNEQFF.

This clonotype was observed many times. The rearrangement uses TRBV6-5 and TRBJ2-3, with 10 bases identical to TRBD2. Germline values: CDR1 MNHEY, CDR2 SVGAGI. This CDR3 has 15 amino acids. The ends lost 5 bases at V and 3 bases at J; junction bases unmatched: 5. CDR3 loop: CASSKLAGYTDTQYF. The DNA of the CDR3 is TGTGCCAGCAGTAAACTAGCGGGGTATACAGATACGCAGTATTTT.

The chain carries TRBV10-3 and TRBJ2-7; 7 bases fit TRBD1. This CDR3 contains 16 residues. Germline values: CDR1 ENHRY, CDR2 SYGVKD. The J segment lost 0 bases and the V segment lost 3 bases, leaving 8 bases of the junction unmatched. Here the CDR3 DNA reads TGTGCCATCAGTGACGAGGGGGCCGCGATCTCCTACGAGCAGTACTTC. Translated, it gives CAISDEGAAISYEQYF.

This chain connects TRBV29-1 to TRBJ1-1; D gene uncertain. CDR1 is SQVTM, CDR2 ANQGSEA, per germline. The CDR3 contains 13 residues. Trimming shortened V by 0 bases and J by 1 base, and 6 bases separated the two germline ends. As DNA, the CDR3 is TGCAGCGTTGAAGACAGGAAGAACACTGAAGCTTTCTTT. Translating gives CSVEDRKNTEAFF.

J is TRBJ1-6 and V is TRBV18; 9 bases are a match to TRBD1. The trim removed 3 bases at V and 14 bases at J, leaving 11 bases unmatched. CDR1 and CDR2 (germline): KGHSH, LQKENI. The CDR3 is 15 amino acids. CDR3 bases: TGTGCCAGCTCACCGGGACAGGGAATCTCGTTGACCCTCCACTTT. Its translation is CASSPGQGISLTLHF.

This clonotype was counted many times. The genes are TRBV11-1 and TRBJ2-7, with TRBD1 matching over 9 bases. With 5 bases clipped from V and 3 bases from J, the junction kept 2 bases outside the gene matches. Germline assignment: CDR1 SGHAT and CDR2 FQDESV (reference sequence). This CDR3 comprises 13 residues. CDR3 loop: CASSQDRGYEQYF. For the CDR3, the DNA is TGTGCCAGCAGCCAGGACAGGGGCTACGAGCAGTACTTC.

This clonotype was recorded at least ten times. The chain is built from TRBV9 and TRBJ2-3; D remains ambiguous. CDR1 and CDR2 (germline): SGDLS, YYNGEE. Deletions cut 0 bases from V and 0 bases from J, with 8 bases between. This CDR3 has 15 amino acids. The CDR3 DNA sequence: TGTGCCAGCAGCGTAGCTGCGTCCAGCACAGATACGCAGTATTTT. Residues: CASSVAASSTDTQYF.

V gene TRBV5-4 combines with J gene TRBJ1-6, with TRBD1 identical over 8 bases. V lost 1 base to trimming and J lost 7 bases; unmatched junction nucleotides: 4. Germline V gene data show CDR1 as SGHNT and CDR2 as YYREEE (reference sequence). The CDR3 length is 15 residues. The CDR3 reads CASSLQGAGNSPLHF. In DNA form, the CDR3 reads TGTGCCAGCAGCTTGCAGGGGGCGGGAAATTCACCCCTCCACTTT.

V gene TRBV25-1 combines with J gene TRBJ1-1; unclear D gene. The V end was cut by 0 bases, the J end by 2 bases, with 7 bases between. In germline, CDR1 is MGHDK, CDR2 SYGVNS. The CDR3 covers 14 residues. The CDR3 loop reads CASSEYQDNTEAFF. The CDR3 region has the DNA TGTGCCAGCAGTGAATACCAGGATAACACTGAAGCTTTCTTT.

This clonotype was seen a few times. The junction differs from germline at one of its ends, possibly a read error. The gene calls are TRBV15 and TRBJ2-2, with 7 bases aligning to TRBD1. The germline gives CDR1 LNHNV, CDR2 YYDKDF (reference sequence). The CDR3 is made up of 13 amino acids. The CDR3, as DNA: TGTGCCACCAGCTCGACAGGGACCGGGGAGCTGGTTTTT. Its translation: CATSSTGTGELVF.

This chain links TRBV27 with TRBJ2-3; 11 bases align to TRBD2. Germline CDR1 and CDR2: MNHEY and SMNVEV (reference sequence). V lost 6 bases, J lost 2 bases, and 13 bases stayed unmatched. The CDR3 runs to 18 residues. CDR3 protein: CASSKKMIAGGPTDTQYF. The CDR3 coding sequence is TGTGCCAGCAGCAAAAAAATGATAGCGGGGGGGCCCACAGATACGCAGTATTTT.

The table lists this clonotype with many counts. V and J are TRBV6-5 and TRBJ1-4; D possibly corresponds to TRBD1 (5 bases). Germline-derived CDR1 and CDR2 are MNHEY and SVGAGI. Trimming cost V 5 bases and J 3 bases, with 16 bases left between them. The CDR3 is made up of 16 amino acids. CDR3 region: CASSPGGASSNEKLFF. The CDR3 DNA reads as TGTGCCAGCAGTCCGGGAGGGGCCTCCTCTAATGAAAAACTGTTTTTT.

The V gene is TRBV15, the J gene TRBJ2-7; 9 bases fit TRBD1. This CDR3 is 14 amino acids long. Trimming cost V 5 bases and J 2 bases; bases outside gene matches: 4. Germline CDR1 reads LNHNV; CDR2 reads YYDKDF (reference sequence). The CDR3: CATSFGTGPYEQYF. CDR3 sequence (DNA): TGTGCCACCAGCTTCGGGACAGGGCCCTACGAGCAGTACTTC.

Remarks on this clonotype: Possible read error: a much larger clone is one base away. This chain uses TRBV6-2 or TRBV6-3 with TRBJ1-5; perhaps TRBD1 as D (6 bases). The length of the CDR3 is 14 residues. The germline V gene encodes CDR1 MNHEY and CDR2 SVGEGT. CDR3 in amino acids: CASRTGSSNRPQHF. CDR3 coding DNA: TGTGCCAGCAGAACAGGGTCTAGCAATCGGCCCCAGCATTTT.

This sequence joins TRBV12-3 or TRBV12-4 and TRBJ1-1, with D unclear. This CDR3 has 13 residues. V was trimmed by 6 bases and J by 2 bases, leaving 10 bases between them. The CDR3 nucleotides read TGTGCCAGCAGAACAACGGTAAACACTGAAGCTTTCTTT. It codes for CASRTTVNTEAFF.

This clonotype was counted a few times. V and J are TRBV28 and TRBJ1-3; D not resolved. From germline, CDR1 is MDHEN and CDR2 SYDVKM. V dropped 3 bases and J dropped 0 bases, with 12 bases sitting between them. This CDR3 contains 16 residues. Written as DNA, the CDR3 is TGTGCCAGCAGTTTCCCCGCATATGACTCTGGAAACACCATATATTTT. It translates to CASSFPAYDSGNTIYF. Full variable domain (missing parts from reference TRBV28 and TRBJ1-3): DVKVTQSSRYLVKRTGEKVFLECVQDMDHENMFWYRQDPGLGLRLIYFSYDVKMKEKGDIPEGYSVSREKKERFSLILESASTNQTSMYLCASSFPAYDSGNTIYFGEGSWLTVV.

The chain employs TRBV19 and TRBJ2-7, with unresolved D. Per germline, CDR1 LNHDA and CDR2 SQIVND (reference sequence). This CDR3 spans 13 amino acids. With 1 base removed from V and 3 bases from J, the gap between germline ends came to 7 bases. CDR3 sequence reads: CASSIVLSYEQYF. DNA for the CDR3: TGTGCCAGTAGTATAGTTTTGAGCTACGAGCAGTACTTC.

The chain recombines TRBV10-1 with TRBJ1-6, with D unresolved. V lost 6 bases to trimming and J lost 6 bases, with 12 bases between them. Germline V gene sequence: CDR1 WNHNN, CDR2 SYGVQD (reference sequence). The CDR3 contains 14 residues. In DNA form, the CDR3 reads TGCGCCAGCAGCGGACCGACAATTAATTCACCCCTCCACTTT. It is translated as CASSGPTINSPLHF.

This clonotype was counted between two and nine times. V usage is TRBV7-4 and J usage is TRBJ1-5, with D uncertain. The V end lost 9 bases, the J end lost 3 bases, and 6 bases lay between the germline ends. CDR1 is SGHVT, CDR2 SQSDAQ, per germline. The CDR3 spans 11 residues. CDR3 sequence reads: CASSDNQPQHF. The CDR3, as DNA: TGTGCCAGTAGCGACAATCAGCCCCAGCATTTT.

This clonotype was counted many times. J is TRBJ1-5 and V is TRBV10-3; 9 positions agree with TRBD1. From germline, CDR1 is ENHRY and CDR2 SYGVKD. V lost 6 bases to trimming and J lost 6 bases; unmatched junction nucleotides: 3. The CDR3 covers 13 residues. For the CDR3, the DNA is TGTGCCATCAGGGGGGACAGGGTTCAGCCCCAGCATTTT. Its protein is CAIRGDRVQPQHF.

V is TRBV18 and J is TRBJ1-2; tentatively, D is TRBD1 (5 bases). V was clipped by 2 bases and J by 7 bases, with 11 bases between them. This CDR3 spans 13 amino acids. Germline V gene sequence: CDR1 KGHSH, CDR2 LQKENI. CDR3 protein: CASSPYGGSGYTF. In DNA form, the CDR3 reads TGTGCCAGCTCACCATACGGGGGTAGTGGCTACACCTTC.